This T cell receptor (beta chain) was documented in a study of OX40 agonist ivuxolimab in advanced cancers. In the study overall: Treatment received earlier with anti-PD-1, anti-PD-L1 or anti-CTLA-4 agents was allowed, and roughly 40% had some. Findings of the study overall: CD4+ and CD8+ T cells in blood underwent clonal expansion by week 6 at 0.1 to 3.0 mg/kg.

Data came from immunoSEQ multiplex PCR; TCRdb stores just in-frame clones and leaves some out. The data hold 22,000 or so clones, with approximately 80% observed a single time. With baseline, cycle 4 day 1, and cycle 7 day 1 as timepoints, blood was sampled. This clone was found once. As yet, its antigen is unknown. Per germline, CDR1 LNHNV and CDR2 YYDKDF (reference sequence). CDR3 length: 13 residues. V shed 0 bases and J shed 5 bases, with 7 bases lying between them. This sample comprised CD4+ or CD8+ T cells sorted from blood, obtained in a trial of the OX40 agonist ivuxolimab. The receptor was isolated from an adult with an advanced solid tumor such as melanoma, head and neck, liver or kidney cancer. The chain has TRBV15 and TRBJ2-5, with unresolved D. CDR3 amino acids: CATSREVGETQYF. The CDR3 DNA reads as TGTGCCACCAGCAGAGAGGTGGGGGAGACCCAGTACTTC.